The entry below describes one T cell receptor (beta chain). Its antigen is unknown. Base qualities are not recorded, but no much larger clone differs from it by a single base. Using the immunoSEQ assay, TCRB CDR3 regions were amplified from 2 micrograms of genomic DNA, or from all available DNA when less than that was on hand. The multiplex PCR relied on 60 forward primers for TCR V beta segments and 13 reverse primers for J beta segments. To estimate the number of reads per starting template, synthetic control templates were added to each sample at limiting dilution. Reads of 87 bp were generated by sequencing on the Illumina HiSeq System. The study's own analysis went as follows. PCR and sequencing errors were removed by merging closely related sequences with a nearest neighbor algorithm. TCR overlap was defined as the percentage of unique tumor TCR beta sequences that were also present in the same patient's peripheral blood. Here the immuneACCESS table is served through TCRdb, limited to in-frame sequences with V and J called. Missing clones are a known gap in these copies; in checked studies unresolved V genes cover under half, and the rest lacks a known reason. V and J calls and clone size are given by that table; D and trimming were obtained from the DNA. The sample includes 100,000 or so clones, with around 90% observed a single time. 2.5% to 3% of the sample lies in the top ten.

This entry belongs to a study of glioma-infiltrating T cells after dendritic cell vaccination (dated by TCRdb to 2016 to 2017). For context, the study as a whole: The cohort included roughly 15 glioblastoma patients drawn from Phase I and II dendritic cell vaccination trials, of whom 9 were newly diagnosed and 6 had recurrent disease. Between the early 2000s and the early 2010s, the patients were given dendritic cell vaccination pulsed with autologous tumor lysate. To make the vaccine, monocyte-derived dendritic cells were cultured for about seven days with IL-4 and GM-CSF and then pulsed overnight with autologous tumor lysate. Each patient was given three intradermal dendritic cell vaccine injections, spaced two weeks apart, in the arm below the axilla. Deep sequencing of TCR beta CDR3 regions was used to quantify tumor-infiltrating lymphocyte content and compare tumor and blood repertoires in dendritic cell-vaccinated glioblastoma patients. Survival after dendritic cell vaccination was correlated with TCR sequencing metrics such as TIL content and the overlap between tumor and blood repertoires. What the research found in general, with its limitations: The cohort was small and heterogeneous, only a few patients had full blood and tumor sets, and even fewer had initial-recurrent tumor pairs. Longer time to progression and overall survival after dendritic cell vaccination were predicted by higher estimated pretreatment TIL content. The response model built on TCR overlap across three groups was characterized as speculative, with prospective validation still needed. TCR clonality showed no direct relationship with survival, which suggests that a diverse polyclonal response may matter.

V ends up 9 bases short and J 6 bases short, with an unmatched junction base count of 7. The germline V gene (reference sequence) sets CDR1 to LNHDA and CDR2 to SQIVND. The CDR3 contains 13 residues, cysteine and phenylalanine counted. This entry keeps only the CDR3 DNA: 39 bases, framed from base 1. Sample time point, as interpreted from the label and publication: after dendritic cell vaccination, including at tumor progression/relapse. Selection of patients required sufficient residual fresh-frozen tumor tissue and over two years of available survival data. Although molecular status otherwise differed among the glioblastoma patients, no patient had an isocitrate dehydrogenase mutation. PBMC were collected before vaccination, two weeks after the third vaccination, and at tumor progression if progression occurred. The Qiagen DNeasy Blood extraction Kit was used to extract genomic DNA.

This TCR came from a human donor with glioblastoma. Material: blood, obtained after dendritic cell vaccination. This sequence uses TRBV19 and TRBJ2-2, and TRBD1 aligns with 7 junction nucleotides. This receptor has the CDR3 CASHRGEAGELFF. The DNA reads TGTGCCAGCCACAGGGGAGAGGCCGGGGAGCTGTTTTTT.